A selection of T cell receptor beta chains follows, all from one sample in a study of human T cells and chemical hapten exposure. TCRdb reprocessed the RACE reads via MiXCR and lists one record per CDR3 protein. The sample comprises 300,000 to 350,000 distinct CDR3 sequences, about 7% of which are singletons, and approximately 8% rests with the top ten. The sample was whole blood, taken in connection with sensitization to the hapten diphenylcyclopropenone (DPC). Receptors were obtained from a woman under 30 with alopecia areata. Some clones in this sample may be carry-over from other donors' samples. Each CDR3 is given with its conserved first and last residue. Each record gives: J gene, V gene, clone size, CDR3 protein. The size of a clone is reported for some rows only, either as once, few or many, or as a class for expanded clones.

>TRBJ1-2|TRBV25-1|NA
CASSTPTVRGYTF
>TRBJ2-7|TRBV20-1|NA
CSALRPGLAGNYEQYF
>TRBJ1-2|TRBV28|few
CASSSSGDYTF
>TRBJ2-3|TRBV28|few
CASRKPTGGGPQPKTQYF
>TRBJ2-1|TRBV7-3|many
CASSSNPSSGEQFF
>TRBJ2-3|TRBV5-1|many
CASSASSTDTQYF
>TRBJ2-1|TRBV6-5|many
CASSYDFDDEQFF
>TRBJ2-3|TRBV10-3|NA
CAGGTGGSDTQYF
>TRBJ2-2|TRBV12-3/TRBV12-4|NA
CASSLFPGTGELFF
>TRBJ2-7|TRBV5-1|NA
CASSLGPQTGTTYEQYF
>TRBJ1-6|TRBV6-5|many
CASSSSDNSPLHF
>TRBJ2-5|TRBV18|NA
CASSPWAQETQYF
>TRBJ2-3|TRBV20-1|many
CSASVGSADTQYF
>TRBJ2-5|TRBV6-2/TRBV6-3|few
CASSLVGMEETQYF
>TRBJ1-1|TRBV4-3|once
CASSQDGAANTEAFF
>TRBJ1-1|TRBV6-5|many
CASSYSPGAMNTEAFF
>TRBJ2-2|TRBV4-3|many
CASSQEAERQLFF
>TRBJ2-7|TRBV11-2|many
CASSPVNRASSTYEQYF
>TRBJ2-6|TRBV6-6|few
CASSDQGLAGANVLTF
>TRBJ2-6|TRBV11-2|many
CASSLVPAGANVLTF
>TRBJ2-3|TRBV6-5|NA
CASSRHIAGGSTQYF
>TRBJ1-2|TRBV29-1|NA
CSVLKGQNYGYTF
>TRBJ1-3|TRBV27|NA
CASSPGTDSGNTIYF
>TRBJ2-6|TRBV5-4|NA
CASRSPDSFSGANVLTF
>TRBJ2-7|TRBV20-1|NA
CSARSKVRPYEQYF
>TRBJ2-7|TRBV5-1|many
CASSLLNGASEQYF
>TRBJ1-2|TRBV7-2|few
CASSLGQGAGGYTF
>TRBJ2-3|TRBV5-6|few
CASSLDTTDTQYF
>TRBJ1-1|TRBV12-3/TRBV12-4|many
CASSRTGDTEAFF
>TRBJ1-6|TRBV12-3/TRBV12-4|NA
CASSSGTALHF
>TRBJ1-2|TRBV18|many
CASSAGEKYGYTF
>TRBJ1-1|TRBV5-6|many
CASSLVRVGEAFF
>TRBJ1-6|TRBV20-1|NA
CSASSYSSDSPLHF
>TRBJ2-7|TRBV4-1|NA
CASSHPGQANYEQYF
>TRBJ2-7|TRBV15|NA
CATSRGSYEQYF
>TRBJ2-1|TRBV2|many
CASRWEVWDEQFF
>TRBJ1-4|TRBV12-5|NA
CASGPGTGRNEKLFF
>TRBJ2-2|TRBV7-8|NA
CASSDLVQRGGYTGELFF
>TRBJ1-4|TRBV25-1|NA
CASSDRDRGSFNEKLFF
>TRBJ1-1|TRBV24-1|many
CATRGGEINTEAFF
>TRBJ2-1|TRBV4-2|few
CASSQDPPGRGDYNEQFF
>TRBJ1-1|TRBV5-5|NA
CASSLGQVYTEAFF
>TRBJ2-2|TRBV7-2|NA
CASSFRVSGELFF
>TRBJ1-1|TRBV9|few
CASSVVGIEAFF
>TRBJ1-4|TRBV21-1|NA
CASSNKAGTGDEKLFF
>TRBJ1-2|TRBV2|NA
CASSEWTAAYGYTF
>TRBJ1-5|TRBV6-6|many
CASSSTGVGGNQPQHF
>TRBJ2-3|TRBV21-1|many
CASSPSLGEWADTQYF
>TRBJ1-2|TRBV2|many
CASRDAGQANYGYTF
>TRBJ2-1|TRBV7-2|NA
CASSLHGTGAREQFF
>TRBJ1-1|TRBV11-2|few
CASSLWAGGQMNTEAFF
>TRBJ1-2|TRBV27|many
CASSQTPNYGYTF
>TRBJ2-7|TRBV6-5|NA
CASSSGPTREQYF